One sample yielded the 16 T cell receptor beta chains listed below, sequenced in a study of blood T cell repertoires in COVID-19. Libraries were prepared by immunoSEQ multiplex PCR; TCRdb keeps only in-frame clonotypes and omits some of them. The repertoire holds under 150,000 clones, with roughly 69% as singletons. Material: peripheral blood. These receptor sequences come from a woman in her 70s with acute or convalescent COVID-19.

The chain employs TRBV3-1 (or the pseudogene TRBV3-2) and TRBJ2-7; TRBD1 aligns across 7 bases. The V and J ends lost 4 bases and 4 bases, in that order; junction bases with no gene match: 7. The CDR3 length is 14 residues. Germline V gene data show CDR1 as LGHDT and CDR2 as YNNKEL (reference sequence). This CDR3 is CASSPGDSDYEQYF. The CDR3 DNA reads TGTGCCAGCAGCCCCGGGGACAGCGATTACGAGCAGTACTTC.

The rearrangement joins TRBV6-2 or TRBV6-3 to TRBJ1-1, with TRBD1 identical over 8 bases. The CDR3 contains 16 residues. Germline lookup yields CDR1 MNHEY and CDR2 SVGEGT. With V trimmed by 2 bases and J by 4 bases, 9 bases remained unmatched. The DNA of the CDR3 is TGTGCCAGCAGTTACGGGGCAGGGGGCTCGGGCACTGAAGCTTTCTTT. Residues: CASSYGAGGSGTEAFF.

The rearrangement uses TRBV28 and TRBJ2-3; 10 nucleotides agree with TRBD2. With V trimmed by 5 bases and J by 6 bases, 17 bases remained unmatched. Looked up from germline, CDR1 is MDHEN and CDR2 is SYDVKM. The CDR3 loop spans 18 amino acids. CDR3 nucleotides: TGTGCCAGCAGTCTTCCTCCGGGACTAGCGCTAGTCGAGGATACGCAGTATTTT. Translating gives CASSLPPGLALVEDTQYF.

A note on this clone: This sample also contains other DNA sequences that code for the same CDR3. V gene TRBV5-5 combines with J gene TRBJ2-5, with 11 positions matching TRBD1. CDR1 is SGHKS and CDR2 is YYEKEE in the germline V gene (reference sequence). This CDR3 has 16 amino acids. V was pared by 4 bases and J by 0 bases, with 5 bases of the junction left unmatched. The CDR3 DNA follows: TGTGCCAGCAGCCTCGGGACAGGGGGGAACCAAGAGACCCAGTACTTC. Encoded protein: CASSLGTGGNQETQYF.

The J gene is TRBJ1-5, the V gene TRBV4-3; 7 nucleotides align to TRBD1. V was pared by 3 bases and J by 0 bases, with 2 bases of the junction left unmatched. The CDR3 has 15 residues. Germline V lookup: CDR1 LGHNA, CDR2 YSLEER. CDR3 residues: CASSQTGNSNQPQHF. CDR3 bases: TGCGCCAGCAGCCAGACAGGGAATAGCAATCAGCCCCAGCATTTT.

The chain uses TRBV4-3 and TRBJ1-4; perhaps TRBD1 as D (5 bases). The CDR3 has 15 residues. Trimming left V 6 bases short and J 1 base short, with 12 bases between. Germline V CDR1 and CDR2: LGHNA, YSLEER. The CDR3 DNA sequence: TGCGCCAGCAGGAAGGGTCAGGGAACTAATGAAAAACTGTTTTTT. The encoded protein is CASRKGQGTNEKLFF.

V is TRBV5-1 and J is TRBJ2-3, with D unclear. Trimming removed 4 bases from V and 4 bases from J, with 10 bases in between. This CDR3 comprises 13 residues. The germline V gene has CDR1 SGHRS and CDR2 YFSETQ. Here the CDR3 reads CASSRHVSDTQYF. The CDR3 nucleotides read TGCGCCAGCAGCCGACATGTTTCAGATACGCAGTATTTT.

The chain couples TRBV5-8 to TRBJ1-5; D may be TRBD1 (6 bases). Trimming removed 0 bases from V and 3 bases from J, with 10 bases in between. Looked up from germline, CDR1 is SGHTS and CDR2 is YDEGEE. The CDR3 has 15 residues. The CDR3 sequence is CASSLVSGDNQPQHF. Written as DNA, the CDR3 is TGTGCCAGCAGCTTGGTATCAGGGGACAATCAGCCCCAGCATTTT.

This clone appeared once. This rearrangement joins TRBV6-5 to TRBJ2-3, with 8 nucleotides matching TRBD2. The germline gives CDR1 MNHEY, CDR2 SVGAGI. CDR3 length: 16 amino acids. The ends lost 0 bases at V and 4 bases at J; junction bases unmatched: 6. DNA of the CDR3: TGTGCCAGCAGTTACTCGGGACTAGGACGCCCAGATACGCAGTATTTT. Protein: CASSYSGLGRPDTQYF.

The V and J genes are TRBV5-1 and TRBJ2-7, with D possibly matching TRBD1 (5 bases). There are 14 residues in the CDR3. V lost 0 bases to trimming and J lost 1 base, with 8 bases between them. CDR1 and CDR2 (germline): SGHRS, YFSETQ. CDR3 DNA sequence: TGCGCCAGCAGCTTGGAGACAGCGTCCTACGAGCAGTACTTC. Translated, it gives CASSLETASYEQYF.

The chain couples TRBV12-3 or TRBV12-4 to TRBJ2-5; unclear D gene. The CDR3 consists of 13 residues. Trimming stripped 6 bases from V and 8 bases from J, with 16 bases between. In DNA, the CDR3 is TGTGCCAGCAGATATGGCTCCACCAGAACCCAGTACTTC. Translation: CASRYGSTRTQYF.

The count of this clone is one. This chain connects TRBV4-3 to TRBJ2-3, with D perhaps matching TRBD1 (5 bases). This CDR3 is built from 16 residues. Between the trimmed V and J ends, which lost 1 base and 2 bases, there was a span of 13 bases. In germline, CDR1 is LGHNA, CDR2 YSLEER. In DNA form, the CDR3 reads TGCGCCAGCAGCCAAGTAGGGGCCGCTTACACAGATACGCAGTATTTT. Translating gives CASSQVGAAYTDTQYF.

The rearrangement joins TRBV7-8 to TRBJ2-7; no definite D call. CDR3 size: 13 residues. V was cut by 2 bases and J by 2 bases, with 7 bases left in between. Germline V gene sequence: CDR1 SGHVS, CDR2 FQNEAQ. The CDR3 DNA reads as TGTGCCAGCAGCTTAACAGATGCCTACGAGCAGTACTTC. Its translation: CASSLTDAYEQYF.

The rearrangement links TRBV18 to TRBJ2-7; D unresolved. There are 13 residues in the CDR3. CDR1 and CDR2 (germline): KGHSH, LQKENI. Trimming stripped 2 bases from V and 3 bases from J, with 8 bases between. CDR3 sequence: CASSPSLVYEQYF. In DNA form, the CDR3 reads TGTGCCAGCTCACCATCTCTAGTCTACGAGCAGTACTTC.

This clone was counted between two and nine times. The chain is built from TRBV5-4 and TRBJ2-1; TRBD2 is a possible D gene (6 bases). Trimming removed 3 bases from V and 2 bases from J, with 15 bases in between. The CDR3 has 16 residues. From germline, CDR1 is SGHNT and CDR2 YYREEE (reference sequence). Here the CDR3 reads CASSSVLGGPYNEQFF. CDR3 coding DNA: TGTGCCAGCAGCTCCGTCCTCGGGGGTCCCTACAATGAGCAGTTCTTC.

The J gene is TRBJ1-1, the V gene TRBV9; 8 bases are a match to TRBD1. The V gene end was trimmed by 1 base and the J gene end by 4 bases; junction bases not matched to a gene: 12. Germline V CDR1 and CDR2: SGDLS, YYNGEE. This CDR3 has 17 amino acids. The CDR3 here is CASSVSPFQGAVTEAFF. The CDR3, as DNA: TGTGCCAGCAGCGTATCCCCATTCCAGGGGGCGGTCACTGAAGCTTTCTTT.